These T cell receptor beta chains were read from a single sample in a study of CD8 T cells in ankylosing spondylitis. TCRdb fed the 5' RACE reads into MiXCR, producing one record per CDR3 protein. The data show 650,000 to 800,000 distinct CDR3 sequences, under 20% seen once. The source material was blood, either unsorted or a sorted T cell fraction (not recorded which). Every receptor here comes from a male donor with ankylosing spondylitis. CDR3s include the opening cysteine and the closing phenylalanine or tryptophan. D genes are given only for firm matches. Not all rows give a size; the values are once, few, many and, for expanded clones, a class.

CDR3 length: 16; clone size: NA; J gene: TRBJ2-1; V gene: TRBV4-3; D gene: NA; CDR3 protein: CASSQGLADLGNEQFF; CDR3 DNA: TGCGCCAGCAGCCAAGGGTTAGCGGATCTCGGCAATGAGCAGTTCTTC
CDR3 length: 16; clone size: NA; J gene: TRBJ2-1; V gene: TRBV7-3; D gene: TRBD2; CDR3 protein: CASSLVAGAYYNEQFF; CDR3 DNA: TGTGCCAGCAGCCTTGTAGCGGGAGCGTACTACAATGAGCAGTTCTTC
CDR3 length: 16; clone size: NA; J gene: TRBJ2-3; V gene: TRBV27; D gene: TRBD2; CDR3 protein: CASSLFSGGSTDTQYF; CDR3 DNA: TGTGCCAGCAGTTTATTTAGCGGGGGGAGCACAGATACGCAGTATTTT
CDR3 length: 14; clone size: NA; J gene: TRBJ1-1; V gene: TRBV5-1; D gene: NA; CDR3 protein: CASSLDRDTTEAFF; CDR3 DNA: TGCGCCAGCAGCTTGGACCGGGACACCACTGAAGCTTTCTTT
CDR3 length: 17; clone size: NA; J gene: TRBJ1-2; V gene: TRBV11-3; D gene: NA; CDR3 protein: CASSLLPGMFSSGGYTF; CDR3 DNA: TGTGCCAGCAGCTTACTTCCCGGGATGTTCAGCTCAGGGGGCTACACCTTC
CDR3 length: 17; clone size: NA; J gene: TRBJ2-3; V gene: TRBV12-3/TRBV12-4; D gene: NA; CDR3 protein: CASSSKGGRYFTDTQYF; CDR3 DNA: TGTGCCAGCAGCTCCAAGGGGGGCAGGTATTTCACAGATACGCAGTATTTT
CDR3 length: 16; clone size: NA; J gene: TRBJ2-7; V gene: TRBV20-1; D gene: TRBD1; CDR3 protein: CSASRRRQGSSYEQYF; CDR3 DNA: TGCAGTGCTAGTAGGCGGCGACAGGGGAGCTCCTACGAGCAGTACTTC
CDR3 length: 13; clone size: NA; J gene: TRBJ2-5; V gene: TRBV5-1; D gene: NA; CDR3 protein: CASSLVAPETQYF; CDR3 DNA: TGCGCCAGCAGCTTGGTGGCCCCGGAGACCCAGTACTTC
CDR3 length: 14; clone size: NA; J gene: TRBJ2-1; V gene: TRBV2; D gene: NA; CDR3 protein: CASSERVYDNEQFF; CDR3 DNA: TGTGCCAGCAGTGAGAGAGTATACGACAATGAGCAGTTCTTC
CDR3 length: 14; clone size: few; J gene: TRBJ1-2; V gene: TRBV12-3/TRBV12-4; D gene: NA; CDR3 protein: CASTRGGSGYGYTF; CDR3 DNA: TGTGCCAGCACGCGGGGGGGGTCGGGCTATGGCTACACCTTC
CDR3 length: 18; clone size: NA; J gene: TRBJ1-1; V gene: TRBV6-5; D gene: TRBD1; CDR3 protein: CASSYSGTGTTMNTEAFF; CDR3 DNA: TGTGCCAGCAGTTACAGTGGGACAGGTACTACCATGAACACTGAAGCTTTCTTT
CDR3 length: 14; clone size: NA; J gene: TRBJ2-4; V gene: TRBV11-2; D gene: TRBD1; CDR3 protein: CASSLATGVRIQYF; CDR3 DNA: TGTGCCAGCAGCTTAGCGACAGGGGTTCGGATTCAGTACTTC
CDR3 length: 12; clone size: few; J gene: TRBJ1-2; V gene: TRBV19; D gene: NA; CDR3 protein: CASSSFRDGYTF; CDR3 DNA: TGTGCCAGTAGTTCCTTCAGGGATGGCTACACCTTC
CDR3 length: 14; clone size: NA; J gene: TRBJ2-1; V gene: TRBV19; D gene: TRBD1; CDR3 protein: CASTQTGGYNEQFF; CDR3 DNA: TGTGCCAGTACCCAAACAGGGGGCTACAATGAGCAGTTCTTC
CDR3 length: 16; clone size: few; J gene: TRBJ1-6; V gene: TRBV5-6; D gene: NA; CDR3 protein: CASSTLPVAYNSPLHF; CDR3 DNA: TGTGCCAGCAGCACCCTCCCGGTGGCGTATAATTCACCCCTCCACTTT
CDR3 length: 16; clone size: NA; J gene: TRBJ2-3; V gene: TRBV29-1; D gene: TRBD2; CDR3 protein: CSAGLAGAGSTDTQYF; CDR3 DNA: TGCAGCGCCGGACTAGCGGGAGCTGGTAGCACAGATACGCAGTATTTT
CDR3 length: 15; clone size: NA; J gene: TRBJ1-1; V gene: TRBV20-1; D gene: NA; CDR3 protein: CSAREGGSLNTEAFF; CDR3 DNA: TGCAGTGCTAGAGAAGGGGGGAGCCTTAACACTGAAGCTTTCTTT
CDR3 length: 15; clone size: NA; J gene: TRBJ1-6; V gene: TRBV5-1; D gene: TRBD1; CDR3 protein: CASSLGQGVFSPLHF; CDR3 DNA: TGCGCCAGCAGCTTGGGACAGGGTGTTTTTTCACCCCTCCACTTT
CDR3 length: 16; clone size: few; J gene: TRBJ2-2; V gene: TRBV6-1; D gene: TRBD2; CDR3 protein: CASSLAGTSGPGELFF; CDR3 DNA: TGTGCCAGCAGTCTCGCCGGGACTAGCGGTCCCGGGGAGCTGTTTTTT
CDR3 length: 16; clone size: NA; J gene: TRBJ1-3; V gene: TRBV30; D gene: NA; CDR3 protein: CAWIELQGISGNTIYF; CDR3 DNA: TGTGCCTGGATCGAACTACAGGGAATTAGTGGAAACACCATATATTTT
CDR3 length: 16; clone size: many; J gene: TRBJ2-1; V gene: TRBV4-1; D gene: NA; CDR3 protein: CASSFPTGILNNEQFF; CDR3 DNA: TGCGCCAGCAGCTTTCCAACAGGGATCCTTAACAATGAGCAGTTCTTC
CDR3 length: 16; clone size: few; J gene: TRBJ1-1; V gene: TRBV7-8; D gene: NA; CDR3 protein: CASSVSQGTRNTEAFF; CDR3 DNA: TGTGCCAGCAGCGTTTCACAGGGCACTCGGAACACTGAAGCTTTCTTT
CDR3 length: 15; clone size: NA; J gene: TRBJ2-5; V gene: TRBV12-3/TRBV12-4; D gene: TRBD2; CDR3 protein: CASRRGLAGGETQYF; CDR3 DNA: TGTGCCAGCAGACGGGGACTAGCGGGTGGTGAGACCCAGTACTTC
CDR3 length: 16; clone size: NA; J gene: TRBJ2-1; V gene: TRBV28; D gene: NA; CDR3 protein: CAAWGWNGGSYNEQFF; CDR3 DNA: TGTGCCGCGTGGGGCTGGAACGGGGGCTCCTACAATGAGCAGTTCTTC
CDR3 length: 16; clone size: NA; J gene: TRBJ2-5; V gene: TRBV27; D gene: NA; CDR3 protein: CASSREGRGAQETQYF; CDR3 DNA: TGTGCCAGCAGTAGAGAAGGGCGCGGGGCCCAAGAGACCCAGTACTTC
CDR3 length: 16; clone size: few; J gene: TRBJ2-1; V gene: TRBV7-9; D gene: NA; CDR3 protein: CASSRSGITMGDEQFF; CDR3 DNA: TGTGCCAGCAGCAGATCCGGGATCACAATGGGGGATGAGCAGTTCTTC
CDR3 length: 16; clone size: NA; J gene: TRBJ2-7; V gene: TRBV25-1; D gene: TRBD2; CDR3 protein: CASSDLTRGGSYEQYF; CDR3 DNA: TGTGCCAGCAGTGACTTGACTCGGGGAGGGTCCTACGAGCAGTACTTC
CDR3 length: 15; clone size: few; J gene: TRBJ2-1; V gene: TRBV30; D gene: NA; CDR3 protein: CAWSVRRTTHNEQFF; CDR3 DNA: TGTGCCTGGAGTGTACGGAGGACTACCCACAATGAGCAGTTCTTC
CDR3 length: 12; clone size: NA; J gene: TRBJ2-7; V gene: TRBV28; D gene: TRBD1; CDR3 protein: CARRDRGNEQYF; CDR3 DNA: TGTGCCCGCCGGGACAGGGGAAACGAGCAGTACTTC
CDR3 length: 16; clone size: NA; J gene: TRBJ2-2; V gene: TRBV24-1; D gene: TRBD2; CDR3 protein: CATASGGRSNTGELFF; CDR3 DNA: TGTGCCACCGCTTCTGGCGGGAGATCGAACACCGGGGAGCTGTTTTTT
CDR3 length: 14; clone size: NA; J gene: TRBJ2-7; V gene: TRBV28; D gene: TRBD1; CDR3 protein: CASSIGTDPYEQYF; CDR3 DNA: TGTGCCAGCAGCATCGGGACAGACCCCTACGAGCAGTACTTC
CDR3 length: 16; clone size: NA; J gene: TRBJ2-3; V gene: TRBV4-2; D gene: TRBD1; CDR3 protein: CASSQIRDRGTDTQYF; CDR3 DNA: TGTGCCAGCAGCCAGATCCGGGACAGGGGGACAGATACGCAGTATTTT
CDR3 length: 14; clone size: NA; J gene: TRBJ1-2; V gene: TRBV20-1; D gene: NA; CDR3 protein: CSASGAGGMVSYTF; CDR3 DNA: TGCAGTGCTAGTGGTGCAGGTGGAATGGTCAGCTACACCTTC
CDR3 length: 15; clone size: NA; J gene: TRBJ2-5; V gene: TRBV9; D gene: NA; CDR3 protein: CASSVAGSSGETQYF; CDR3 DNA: TGTGCCAGCAGCGTAGCCGGGTCCTCGGGGGAGACCCAGTACTTC